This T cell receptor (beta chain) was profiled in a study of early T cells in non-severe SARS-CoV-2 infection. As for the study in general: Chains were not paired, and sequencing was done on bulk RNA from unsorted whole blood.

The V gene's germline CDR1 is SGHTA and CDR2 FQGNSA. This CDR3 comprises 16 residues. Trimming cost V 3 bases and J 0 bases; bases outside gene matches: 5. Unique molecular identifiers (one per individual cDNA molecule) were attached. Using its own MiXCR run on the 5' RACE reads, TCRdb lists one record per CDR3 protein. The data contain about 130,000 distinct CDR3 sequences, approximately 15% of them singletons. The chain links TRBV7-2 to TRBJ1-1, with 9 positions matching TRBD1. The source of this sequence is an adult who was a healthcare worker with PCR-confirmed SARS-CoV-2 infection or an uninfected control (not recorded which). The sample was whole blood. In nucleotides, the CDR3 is TGTGCCAGCAGCTTGAGGACAGGGGTTATGAACACTGAAGCTTTCTTT. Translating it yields CASSLRTGVMNTEAFF.